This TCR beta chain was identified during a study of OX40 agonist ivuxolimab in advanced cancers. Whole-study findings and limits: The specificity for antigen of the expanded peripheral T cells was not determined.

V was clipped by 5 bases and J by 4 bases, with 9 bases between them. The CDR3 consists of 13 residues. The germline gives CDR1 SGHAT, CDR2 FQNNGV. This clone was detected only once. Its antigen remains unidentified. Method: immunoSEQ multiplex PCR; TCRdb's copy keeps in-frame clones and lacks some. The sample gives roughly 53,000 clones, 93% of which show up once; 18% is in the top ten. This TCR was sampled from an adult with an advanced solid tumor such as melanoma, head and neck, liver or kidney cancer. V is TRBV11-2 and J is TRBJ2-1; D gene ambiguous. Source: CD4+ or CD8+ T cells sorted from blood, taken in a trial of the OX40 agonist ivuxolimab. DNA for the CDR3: TGTGCCAGCAGCGAATACAAGTACAATGAGCAGTTCTTC. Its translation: CASSEYKYNEQFF.